This TCR beta chain was sequenced for a study of T cells in tuberculosis. Overall study: IGRA-negative adolescents, IGRA-positive adolescents with latent tuberculosis and adults with active tuberculosis formed this South African cohort. Study conclusions and caveats: GMM-specific TCRs were nearer to active tuberculosis alpha repertoires, suggesting expansion.

This clone has only one observation. Its specificity is not known. Produced via immunoSEQ multiplex PCR; TCRdb's table is partial and in-frame only. The repertoire includes 20,000 to 25,000 clones, more than 90% of them detected once, and roughly 15% sits in the top ten. This CDR3 region has 16 residues. Trimming pared 2 bases from V and 0 bases from J, leaving 11 bases between. Germline V lookup: CDR1 MGHDK, CDR2 SYGVNS. This chain connects TRBV25-1 to TRBJ2-4; D might be TRBD1 (6 bases). The TCR originated in a donor aged 10-29 years with latent tuberculosis or without tuberculosis infection. Some clones in this sample may be carry-over from other donors' samples. The sequenced sample consisted of PBMCs. In DNA form, the CDR3 reads TGTGCCAGCAGTGAAGGGGACACTCCAGCCAAAAACATTCAGTACTTC. Its protein product is CASSEGDTPAKNIQYF.